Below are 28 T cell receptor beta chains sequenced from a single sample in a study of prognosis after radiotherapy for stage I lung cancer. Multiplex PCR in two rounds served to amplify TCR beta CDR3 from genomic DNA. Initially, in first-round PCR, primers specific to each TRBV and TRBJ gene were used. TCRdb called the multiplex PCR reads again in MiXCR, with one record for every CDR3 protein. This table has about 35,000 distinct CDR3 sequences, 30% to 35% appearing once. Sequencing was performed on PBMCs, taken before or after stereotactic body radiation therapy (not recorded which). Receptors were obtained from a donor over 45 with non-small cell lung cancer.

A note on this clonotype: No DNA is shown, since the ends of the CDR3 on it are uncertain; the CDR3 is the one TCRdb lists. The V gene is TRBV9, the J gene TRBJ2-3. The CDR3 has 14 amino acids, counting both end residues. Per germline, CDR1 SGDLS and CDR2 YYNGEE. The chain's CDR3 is CASSVGQGTDTRYF.

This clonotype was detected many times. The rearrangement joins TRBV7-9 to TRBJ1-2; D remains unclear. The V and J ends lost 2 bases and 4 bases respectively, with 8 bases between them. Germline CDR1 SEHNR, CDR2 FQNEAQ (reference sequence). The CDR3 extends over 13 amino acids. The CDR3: CASSLTGIYGYTF. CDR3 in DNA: TGTGCCAGCAGCTTAACCGGTATCTATGGCTACACCTTC.

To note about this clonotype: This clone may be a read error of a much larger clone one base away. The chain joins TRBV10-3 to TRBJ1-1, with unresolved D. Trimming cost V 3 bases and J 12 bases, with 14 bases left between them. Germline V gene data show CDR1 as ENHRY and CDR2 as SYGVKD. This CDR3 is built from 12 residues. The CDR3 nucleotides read TGTGCCATCAGTGAAGGGCCATGGTGGTCTTTCTTT. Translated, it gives CAISEGPWWSFF.

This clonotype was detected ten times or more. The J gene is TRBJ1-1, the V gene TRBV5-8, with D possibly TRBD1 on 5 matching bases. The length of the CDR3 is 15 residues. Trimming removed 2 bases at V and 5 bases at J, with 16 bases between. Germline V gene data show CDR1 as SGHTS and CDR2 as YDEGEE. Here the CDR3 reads CASSLLRGSGTEAFF. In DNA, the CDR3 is TGTGCCAGCAGCTTACTCCGGGGGAGCGGGACTGAAGCTTTCTTT.

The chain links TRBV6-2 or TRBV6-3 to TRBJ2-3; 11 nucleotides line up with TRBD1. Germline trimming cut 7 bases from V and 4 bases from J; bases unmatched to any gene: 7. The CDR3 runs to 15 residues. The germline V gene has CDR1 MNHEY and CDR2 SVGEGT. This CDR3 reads CASTSDRGRSDTQYF. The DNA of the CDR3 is TGTGCCAGCACCTCGGACAGGGGGCGATCAGATACGCAGTATTTT.

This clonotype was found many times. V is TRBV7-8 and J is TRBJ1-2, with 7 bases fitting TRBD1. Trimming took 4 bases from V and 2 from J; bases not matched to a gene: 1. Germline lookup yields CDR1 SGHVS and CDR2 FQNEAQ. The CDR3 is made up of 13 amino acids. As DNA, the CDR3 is TGTGCCAGCAGCTCGGGACAGAACTATGGCTACACCTTC. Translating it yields CASSSGQNYGYTF.

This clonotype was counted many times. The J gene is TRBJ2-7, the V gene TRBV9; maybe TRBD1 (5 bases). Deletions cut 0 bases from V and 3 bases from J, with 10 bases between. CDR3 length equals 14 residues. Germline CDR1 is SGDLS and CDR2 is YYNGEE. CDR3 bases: TGTGCCAGCAGCGTAGATGGCAGGGTCTACGAGCAGTACTTC. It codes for CASSVDGRVYEQYF.

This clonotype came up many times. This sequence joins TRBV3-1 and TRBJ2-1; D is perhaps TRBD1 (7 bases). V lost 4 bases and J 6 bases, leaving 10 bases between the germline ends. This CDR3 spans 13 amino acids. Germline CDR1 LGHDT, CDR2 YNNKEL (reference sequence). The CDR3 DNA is TGTGCCAGCAGCCCAGGGGGGCTCAATGAGCAGTTCTTC. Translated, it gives CASSPGGLNEQFF.

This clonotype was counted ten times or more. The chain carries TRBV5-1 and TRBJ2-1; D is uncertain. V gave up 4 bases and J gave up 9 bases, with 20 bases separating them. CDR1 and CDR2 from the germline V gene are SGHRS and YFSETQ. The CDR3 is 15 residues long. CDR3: CASSEEASASSEQFF. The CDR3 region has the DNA TGCGCCAGCAGCGAAGAGGCATCCGCGTCGAGTGAGCAGTTCTTC.

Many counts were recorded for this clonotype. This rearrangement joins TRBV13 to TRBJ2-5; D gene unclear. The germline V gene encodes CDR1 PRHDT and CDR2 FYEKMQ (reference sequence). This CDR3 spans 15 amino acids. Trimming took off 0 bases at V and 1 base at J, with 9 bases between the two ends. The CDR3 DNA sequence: TGTGCCAGCAGCTTAGGTGGTGGGGTCCAAGAGACCCAGTACTTC. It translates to CASSLGGGVQETQYF.

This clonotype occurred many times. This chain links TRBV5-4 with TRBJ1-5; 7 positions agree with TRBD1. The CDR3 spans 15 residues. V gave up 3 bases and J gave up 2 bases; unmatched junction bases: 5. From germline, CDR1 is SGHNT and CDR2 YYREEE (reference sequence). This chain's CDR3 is CASSSWGQRNQPQHF. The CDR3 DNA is TGTGCCAGCAGCTCGTGGGGACAGCGCAATCAGCCCCAGCATTTT.

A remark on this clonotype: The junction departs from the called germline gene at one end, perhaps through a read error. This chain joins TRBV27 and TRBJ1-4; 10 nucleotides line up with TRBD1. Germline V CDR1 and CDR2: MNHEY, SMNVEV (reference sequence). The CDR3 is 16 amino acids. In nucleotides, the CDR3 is TGTGCCAGCGGTTTTGGACAGGGGGAGCTTGGGGAAAAACTGTTTTTT. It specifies CASGFGQGELGEKLFF.

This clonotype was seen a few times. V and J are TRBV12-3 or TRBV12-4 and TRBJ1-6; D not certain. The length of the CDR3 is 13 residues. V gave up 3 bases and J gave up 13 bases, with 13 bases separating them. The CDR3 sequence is CASSLNDGFPLHF. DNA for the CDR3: TGTGCCAGCAGTTTGAATGACGGGTTTCCCCTCCACTTT.

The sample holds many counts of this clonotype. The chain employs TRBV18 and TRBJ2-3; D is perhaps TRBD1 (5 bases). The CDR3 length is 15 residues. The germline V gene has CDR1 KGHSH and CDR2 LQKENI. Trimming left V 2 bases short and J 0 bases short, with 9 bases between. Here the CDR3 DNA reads TGTGCCAGCTCACCAGGGGCCGCTAGCACAGATACGCAGTATTTT. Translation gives CASSPGAASTDTQYF.

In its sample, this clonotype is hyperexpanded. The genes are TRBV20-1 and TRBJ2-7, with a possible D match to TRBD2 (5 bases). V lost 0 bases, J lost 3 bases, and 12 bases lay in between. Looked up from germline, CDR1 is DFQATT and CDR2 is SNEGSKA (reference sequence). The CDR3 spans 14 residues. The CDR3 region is CSARDRRRHYEQYF. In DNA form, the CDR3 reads TGCAGTGCTAGAGACCGACGGAGGCACTACGAGCAGTACTTC.

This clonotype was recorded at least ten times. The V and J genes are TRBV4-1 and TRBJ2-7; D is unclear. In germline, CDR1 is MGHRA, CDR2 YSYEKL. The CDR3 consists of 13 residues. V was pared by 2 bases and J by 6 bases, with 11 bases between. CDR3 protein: CASSQRFRGEQYF. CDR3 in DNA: TGCGCCAGCAGCCAACGGTTCCGTGGCGAGCAGTACTTC.

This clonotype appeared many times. CDR3 sequence: CASSYSNPGAPDTQYF. The CDR3 DNA reads as TGTGCCAGCAGTTACTCGAATCCGGGGGCCCCAGATACGCAGTATTTT. The rearrangement links TRBV6-5 to TRBJ2-3; D might be TRBD1 or TRBD2, each matching 6 bases. CDR1 MNHEY and CDR2 SVGAGI come from the germline V gene. This CDR3 spans 16 amino acids. V lost 0 bases and J lost 4, with 14 bases in between.

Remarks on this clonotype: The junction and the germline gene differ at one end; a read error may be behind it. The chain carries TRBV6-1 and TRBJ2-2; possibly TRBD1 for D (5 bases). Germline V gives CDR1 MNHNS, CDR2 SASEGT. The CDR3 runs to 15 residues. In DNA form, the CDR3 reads TGTGCCAGCAGTGGGCGGCAGGGCAACACCGGTGAGCTGTTTTTT. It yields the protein CASSGRQGNTGELFF.

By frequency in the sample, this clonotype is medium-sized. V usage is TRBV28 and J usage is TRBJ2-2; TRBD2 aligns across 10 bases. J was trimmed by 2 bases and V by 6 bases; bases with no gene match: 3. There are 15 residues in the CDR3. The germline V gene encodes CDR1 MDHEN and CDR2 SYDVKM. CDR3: CASSLLAGNTGELFF. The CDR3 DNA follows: TGTGCCAGCAGCCTACTAGCGGGAAACACCGGGGAGCTGTTTTTT.

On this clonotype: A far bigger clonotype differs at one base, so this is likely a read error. CDR3 in amino acids: CASRRGGEEDTQYF. Here the CDR3 DNA reads TGTGCCAGCAGAAGAGGCGGGGAGGAAGATACGCAGTATTTT. The gene calls are TRBV6-8 and TRBJ2-3; maybe TRBD2 (6 bases). CDR3 length: 14 residues. V lost 6 bases to trimming and J lost 5 bases, with 15 bases between them. Germline V gene lookup returns CDR1 MNHGY and CDR2 SAAAGT.

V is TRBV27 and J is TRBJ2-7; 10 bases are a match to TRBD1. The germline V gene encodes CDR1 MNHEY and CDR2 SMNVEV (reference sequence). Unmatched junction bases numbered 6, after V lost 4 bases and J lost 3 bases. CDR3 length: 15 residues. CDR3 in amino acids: CASSWGQGSGYEQYF. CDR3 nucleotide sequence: TGTGCCAGCAGTTGGGGACAGGGGTCTGGCTACGAGCAGTACTTC.

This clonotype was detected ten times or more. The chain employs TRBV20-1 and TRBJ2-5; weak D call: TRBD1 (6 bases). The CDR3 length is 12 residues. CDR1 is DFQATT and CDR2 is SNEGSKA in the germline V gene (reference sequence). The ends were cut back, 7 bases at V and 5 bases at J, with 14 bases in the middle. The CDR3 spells CSVRGRRETQYF. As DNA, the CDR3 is TGCAGTGTCAGGGGACGAAGGGAGACCCAGTACTTC.

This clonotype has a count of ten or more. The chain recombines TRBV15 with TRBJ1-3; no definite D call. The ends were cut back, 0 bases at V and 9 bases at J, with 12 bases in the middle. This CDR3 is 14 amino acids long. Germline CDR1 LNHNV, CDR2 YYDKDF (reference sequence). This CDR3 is CATSRDNGDGTIYF. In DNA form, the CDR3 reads TGTGCCACCAGCAGAGATAACGGCGACGGCACCATATATTTT.

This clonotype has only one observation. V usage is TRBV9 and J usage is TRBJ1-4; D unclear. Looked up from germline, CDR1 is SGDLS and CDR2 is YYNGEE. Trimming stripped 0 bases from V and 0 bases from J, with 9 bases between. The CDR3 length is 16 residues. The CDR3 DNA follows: TGTGCCAGCAGCGTAGGAGCTCAAACAACTAATGAAAAACTGTTTTTT. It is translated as CASSVGAQTTNEKLFF.

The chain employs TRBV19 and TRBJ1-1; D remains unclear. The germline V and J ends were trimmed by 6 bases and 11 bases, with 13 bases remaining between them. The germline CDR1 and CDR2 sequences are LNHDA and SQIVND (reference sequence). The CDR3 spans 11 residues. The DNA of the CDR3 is TGTGCCAGTAGATCAGGACGCCAGGCTTTCTTT. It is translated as CASRSGRQAFF.

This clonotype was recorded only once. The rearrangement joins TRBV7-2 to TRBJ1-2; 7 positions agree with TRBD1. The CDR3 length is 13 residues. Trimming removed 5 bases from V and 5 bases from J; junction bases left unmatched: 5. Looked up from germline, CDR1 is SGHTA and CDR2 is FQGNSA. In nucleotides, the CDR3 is TGTGCCAGCAGCGTCGGGACAGTTTATGGCTACACCTTC. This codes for CASSVGTVYGYTF. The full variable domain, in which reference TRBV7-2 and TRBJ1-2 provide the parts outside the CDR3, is GAGVSQSPSNKVTEKGKDVELRCDPISGHTALYWYRQSLGQGLEFLIYFQGNSAPDKSGLPSDRFSAERTGGSVSTLTIQRTQQEDSAVYLCASSVGTVYGYTFGSGTRLTVV.

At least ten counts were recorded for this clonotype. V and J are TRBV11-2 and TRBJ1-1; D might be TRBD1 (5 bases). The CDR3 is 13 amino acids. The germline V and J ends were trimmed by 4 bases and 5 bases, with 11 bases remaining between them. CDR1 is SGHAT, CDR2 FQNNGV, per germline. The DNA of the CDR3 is TGTGCCAGCAGCTCTAATGGGGGAACTGAAGCTTTCTTT. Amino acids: CASSSNGGTEAFF.

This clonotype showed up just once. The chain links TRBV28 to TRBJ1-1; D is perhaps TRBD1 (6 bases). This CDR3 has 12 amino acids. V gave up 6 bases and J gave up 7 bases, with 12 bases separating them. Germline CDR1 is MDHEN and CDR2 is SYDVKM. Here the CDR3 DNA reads TGTGCCAGCAGCCTTACCAGGGGTGAAGCTTTCTTT. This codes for CASSLTRGEAFF.